The present entry profiles one T cell receptor (beta chain) with its context. This sample was included in a study of blood T cell repertoires in COVID-19. Study-level information: The analysed material was cDNA or gDNA that came from T cells, B-cell-depleted T cells, or PBMCs.

Sequencing was performed with immunoSEQ multiplex PCR; in TCRdb, only in-frame clones are kept and a portion is missing. The sample records about 72,000 clones, 85% being singletons. Looked up from germline, CDR1 is LNHDA and CDR2 is SQIVND (reference sequence). V lost 5 bases and J lost 3; bases outside the gene matches: 4. The CDR3 has 15 amino acids. The sample comprised peripheral blood. The receptor was derived from a woman aged 80 or older with active or convalescent COVID-19. The chain links TRBV19 to TRBJ2-3, with 11 positions matching TRBD2. CDR3 nucleotide sequence: TGTGCCAGTAGTTCGACTAGCGGGGCTACAGATACGCAGTATTTT. Translated, it gives CASSSTSGATDTQYF.